This TCR beta chain was documented in a study of blood T cell repertoires in COVID-19. Overall study: T cells, B-cell-depleted T cells, or PBMCs provided the cDNA or gDNA that served as material.

Looked up from germline, CDR1 is SGHVS and CDR2 is FQNEAQ. The CDR3 has 17 residues. V was pared by 2 bases and J by 0 bases, with 14 bases between. Original processing notes: Nucleated cell counts were estimated from reference gene primer amplification. Here immunoSEQ multiplex PCR was the method, and the copy in TCRdb shows in-frame clones only, minus some. The V and J calls and clone size are taken from that table; D and trimming were inferred from the DNA. The top ten clones hold about a tenth of a sample with about 58,000 clones, 80% to 85% of them seen once. In Seattle, patients joined the study during active infection and were tracked longitudinally.

The receptor comes from a man older than 75 with COVID-19, enrolled during active disease. The sample was peripheral blood. The chain uses TRBV7-8 and TRBJ1-3; D remains ambiguous. In DNA form, the CDR3 reads TGTGCCAGCAGCTTAACGGGGAATGCCTACTCTGGAAACACCATATATTTT. Its translation is CASSLTGNAYSGNTIYF.